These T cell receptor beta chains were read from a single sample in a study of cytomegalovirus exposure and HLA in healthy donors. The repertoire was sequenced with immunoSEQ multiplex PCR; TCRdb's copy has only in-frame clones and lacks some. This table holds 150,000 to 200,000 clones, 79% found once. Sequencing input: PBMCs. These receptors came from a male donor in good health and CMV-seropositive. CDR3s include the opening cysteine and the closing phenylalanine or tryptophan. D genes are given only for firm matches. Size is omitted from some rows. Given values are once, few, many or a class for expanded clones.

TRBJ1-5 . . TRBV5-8 TGTGCCAGCAGCTTGGGCCTACTCAATCAGCCCCAGCATTTT CASSLGLLNQPQHF
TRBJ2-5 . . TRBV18 TGTGCCAGCTCATCCGGGGGACCGAGGACGGGAGAGGCCCAGTACTTC CASSSGGPRTGEAQYF
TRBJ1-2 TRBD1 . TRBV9 TGTGCCAGCAGCGTAGCAACAGGGGAGGTAGGGGGCTACACCTTC CASSVATGEVGGYTF
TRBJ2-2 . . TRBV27 TGTGCCAGCAGTCTTTTAAGCTACACCGGGGAGCTGTTTTTT CASSLLSYTGELFF
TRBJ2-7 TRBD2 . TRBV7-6 TGTGCCAGCAGCTTAAAGACTAGCGGGAGGGCCGGGGCCTACGAGCAGTACTTC CASSLKTSGRAGAYEQYF
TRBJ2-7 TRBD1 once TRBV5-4 TGTGCCAGCAGCTTGGGGGACAGGGAAGCCGAGCAGTGCTTC CASSLGDREAEQCF
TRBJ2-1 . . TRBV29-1 TGCAGCGTCGTCGAGAGGGTACTATACAATGAGCAGTTCTTC CSVVERVLYNEQFF
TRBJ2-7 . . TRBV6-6 TGTGCCAGCAGTTCTGGGGGGGCGCGGGAGCAGTACTTC CASSSGGAREQYF
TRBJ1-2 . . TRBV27 TGTGCCAGCAGTTTATCTGGACTCGTTTATGGCTACACCTTC CASSLSGLVYGYTF
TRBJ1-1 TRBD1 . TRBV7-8 TGTGCCAGCATTTTACAGGGGGCGAGCACTGAAGCTTTCTTT CASILQGASTEAFF
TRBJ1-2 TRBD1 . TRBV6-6 TGTGCCAGCAGTTACTCGGACAGGGTCTATGGCTACACCTTC CASSYSDRVYGYTF
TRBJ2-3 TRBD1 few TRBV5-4 TGTGCCAGCAGCTTGGGGGGATCACAGGGGGGGTATTTT CASSLGGSQGGYF
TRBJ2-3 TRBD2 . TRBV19 TGTGCCAGTAGTCCCGGGACTAGCGGGAGGGATACGCAGTATTTT CASSPGTSGRDTQYF
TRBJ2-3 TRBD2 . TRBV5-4 TGTGCCAGCAGCTTGGGACTAGCGGGGGCCAGCACAGATACGCAGTATTTT CASSLGLAGASTDTQYF
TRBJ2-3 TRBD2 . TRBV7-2 TGTGCCAGCAGCTTATTTGGGGGGGGTTCAGCAGATACGCAGTATTTT CASSLFGGGSADTQYF
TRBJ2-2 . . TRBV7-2 TGTGCCAGCAGCTTAGTGTTGGCCTTCGGGACCGGGGAGCTGTTTTTT CASSLVLAFGTGELFF
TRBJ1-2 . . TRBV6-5 TGTGCCAGCAGTTTCGGACTTGTGGTGGCGGATGGCTACACCTTC CASSFGLVVADGYTF
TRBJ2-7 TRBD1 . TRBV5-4 TGTGCCAGCAGCCCTGGACAGGCAATAAGCTCCTACGAGCAGTACTTC CASSPGQAISSYEQYF
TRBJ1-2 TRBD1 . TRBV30 TGTGCCTGGAGTGTATTGGGCAGGGGGTTAAACGGCTACACCTTC CAWSVLGRGLNGYTF
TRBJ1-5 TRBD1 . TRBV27 TGTGCCAGCAGCCGACAGGGTAATCATCCCCAGCATTTT CASSRQGNHPQHF
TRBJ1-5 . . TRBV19 TGTGCCAGTAGTACGACAGGCAATAGCAATCAGCCCCAGCATTTT CASSTTGNSNQPQHF
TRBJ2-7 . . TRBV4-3 TGCGCCAGCAGCCAAGGGCAGGAAGGCGAGCAGTACTTC CASSQGQEGEQYF
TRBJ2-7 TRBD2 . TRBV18 TGTGCCAGCTCACGGGCCGGGACTAGCGGGGGTGAGCAGTACTTC CASSRAGTSGGEQYF
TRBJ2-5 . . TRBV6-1 TGTGCCAGCAGTGAAGCTGCAGCCCCGGGGGTAATACGCGAGACCCAGTACTTC CASSEAAAPGVIRETQYF
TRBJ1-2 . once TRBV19 TGTGCCAGTAGTAGGACTCATGGCTACACCTTC CASSRTHGYTF
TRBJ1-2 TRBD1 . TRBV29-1 TGCAGCGGGGGGGACAGGGAAGGGAATGGCTACACCTTC CSGGDREGNGYTF
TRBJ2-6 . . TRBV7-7 TGTGCTAGCAGCTGGAGGGTGAGACAGGGTCGGGTCTCTGGGGCCAACGTCCTGACTTTC CASSWRVRQGRVSGANVLTF
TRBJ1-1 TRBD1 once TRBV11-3 TGTGCCAGCAGCTCCGGAACCGGGACAGGGACTGAAGCTTTCTTT CASSSGTGTGTEAFF
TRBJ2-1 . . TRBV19 TGTGCCAGTAGTATAGGTTATGTTAGCGGCCCATACAATGAGCAGTTCTTC CASSIGYVSGPYNEQFF
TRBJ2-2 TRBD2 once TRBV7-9 TGTGCCAGCAGCTTTAGCGGGAGGAAACGGACCGGGGAGCTGTTTTTT CASSFSGRKRTGELFF
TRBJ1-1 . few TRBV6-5 TGTGCCAGCAGTGAAATTGGTGCGGGGACTGAAGCTTTCTTT CASSEIGAGTEAFF